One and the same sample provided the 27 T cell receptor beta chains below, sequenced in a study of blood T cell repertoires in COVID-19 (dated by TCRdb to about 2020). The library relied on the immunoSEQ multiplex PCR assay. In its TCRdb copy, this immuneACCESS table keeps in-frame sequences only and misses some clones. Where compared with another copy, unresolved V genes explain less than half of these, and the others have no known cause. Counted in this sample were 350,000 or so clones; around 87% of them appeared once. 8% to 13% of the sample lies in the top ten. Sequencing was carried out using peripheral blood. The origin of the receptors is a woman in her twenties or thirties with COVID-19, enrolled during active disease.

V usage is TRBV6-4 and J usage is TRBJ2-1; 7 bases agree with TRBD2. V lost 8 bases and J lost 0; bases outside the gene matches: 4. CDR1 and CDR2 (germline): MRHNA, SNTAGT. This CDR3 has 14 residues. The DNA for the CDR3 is TGTGCCAGCTCAGCGGGGAGCTCCTACAATGAGCAGTTCTTC. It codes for CASSAGSSYNEQFF.

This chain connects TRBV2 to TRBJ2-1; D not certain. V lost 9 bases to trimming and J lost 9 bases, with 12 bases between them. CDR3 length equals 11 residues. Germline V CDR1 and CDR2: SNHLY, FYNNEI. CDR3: CARNRGGEQFF. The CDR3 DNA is TGTGCCAGGAATCGCGGTGGTGAGCAGTTCTTC.

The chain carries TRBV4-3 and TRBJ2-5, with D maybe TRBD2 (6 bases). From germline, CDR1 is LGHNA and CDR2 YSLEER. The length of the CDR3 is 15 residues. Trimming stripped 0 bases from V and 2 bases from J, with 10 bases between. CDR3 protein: CASSQDLGRQETQYF. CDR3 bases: TGCGCCAGCAGCCAAGATCTCGGGAGACAAGAGACCCAGTACTTC.

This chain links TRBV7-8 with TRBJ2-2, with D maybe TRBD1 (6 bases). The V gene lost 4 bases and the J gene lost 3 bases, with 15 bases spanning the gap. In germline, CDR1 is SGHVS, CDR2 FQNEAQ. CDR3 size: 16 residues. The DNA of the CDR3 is TGTGCCAGCAGCTCCCGGAAGGGGGTGGACACCGGGGAGCTGTTTTTT. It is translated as CASSSRKGVDTGELFF.

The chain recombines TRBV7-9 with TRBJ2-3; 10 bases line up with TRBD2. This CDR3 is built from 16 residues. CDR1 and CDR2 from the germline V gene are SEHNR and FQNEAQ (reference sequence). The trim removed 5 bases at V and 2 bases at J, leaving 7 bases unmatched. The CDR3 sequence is CASSPLLAGFTDTQYF. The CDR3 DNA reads TGTGCCAGCAGCCCCTTACTAGCGGGATTCACAGATACGCAGTATTTT.

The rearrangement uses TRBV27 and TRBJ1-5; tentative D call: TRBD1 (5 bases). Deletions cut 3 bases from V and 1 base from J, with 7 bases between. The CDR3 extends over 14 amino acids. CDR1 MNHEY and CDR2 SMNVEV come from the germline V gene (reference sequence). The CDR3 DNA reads TGTGCCAGCAGTTTGACAGTGAGCAATCAGCCCCAGCATTTT. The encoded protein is CASSLTVSNQPQHF.

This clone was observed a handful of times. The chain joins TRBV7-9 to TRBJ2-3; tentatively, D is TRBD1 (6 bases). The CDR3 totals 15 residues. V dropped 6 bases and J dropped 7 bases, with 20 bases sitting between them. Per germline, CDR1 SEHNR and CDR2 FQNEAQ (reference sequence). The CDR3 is CASRRDTEGLNTQYF. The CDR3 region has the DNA TGTGCCAGCAGGAGGGACACCGAGGGTTTGAATACGCAGTATTTT.

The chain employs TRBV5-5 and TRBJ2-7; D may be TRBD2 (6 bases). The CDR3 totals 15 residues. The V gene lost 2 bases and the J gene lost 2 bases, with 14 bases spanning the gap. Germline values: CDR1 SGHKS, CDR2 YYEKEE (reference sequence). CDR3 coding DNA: TGTGCCAGCAGCTTCGGGGACTTTCGCGCCTACGAGCAGTACTTC. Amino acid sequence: CASSFGDFRAYEQYF.

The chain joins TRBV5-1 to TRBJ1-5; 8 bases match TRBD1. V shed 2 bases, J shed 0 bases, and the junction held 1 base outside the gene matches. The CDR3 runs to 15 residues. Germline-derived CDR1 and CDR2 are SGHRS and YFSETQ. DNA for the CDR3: TGCGCCAGCAGCTTTACAGGGGGTAGCAATCAGCCCCAGCATTTT. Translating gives CASSFTGGSNQPQHF.

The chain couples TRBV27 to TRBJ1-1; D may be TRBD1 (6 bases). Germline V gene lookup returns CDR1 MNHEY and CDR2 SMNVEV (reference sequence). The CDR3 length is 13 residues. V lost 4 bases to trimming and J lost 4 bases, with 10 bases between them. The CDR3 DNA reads TGTGCCAGCAGTTACAGGGAGACCACTGAAGCTTTCTTT. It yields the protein CASSYRETTEAFF.

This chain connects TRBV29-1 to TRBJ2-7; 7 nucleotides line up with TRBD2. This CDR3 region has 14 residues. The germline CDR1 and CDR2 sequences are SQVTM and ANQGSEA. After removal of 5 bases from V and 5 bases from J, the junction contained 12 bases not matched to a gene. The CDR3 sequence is CSVRRESTRDEQYF. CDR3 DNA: TGCAGCGTTAGGCGGGAGTCCACGAGGGACGAGCAGTACTTC.

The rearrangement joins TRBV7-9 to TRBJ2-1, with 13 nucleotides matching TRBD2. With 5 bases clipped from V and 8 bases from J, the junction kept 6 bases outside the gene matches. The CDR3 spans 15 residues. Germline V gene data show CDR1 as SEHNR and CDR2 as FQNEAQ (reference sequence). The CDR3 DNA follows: TGTGCCAGCAGCCTTGGGACTAGCGGGGTCGATGAGCAGTTCTTC. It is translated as CASSLGTSGVDEQFF.

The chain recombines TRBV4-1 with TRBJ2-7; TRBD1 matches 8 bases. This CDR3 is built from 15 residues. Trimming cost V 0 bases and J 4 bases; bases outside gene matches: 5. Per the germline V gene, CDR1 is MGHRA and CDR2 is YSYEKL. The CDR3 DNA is TGCGCCAGCAGCCAAGATTGGACAGGGTTATACGAGCAGTACTTC. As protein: CASSQDWTGLYEQYF.

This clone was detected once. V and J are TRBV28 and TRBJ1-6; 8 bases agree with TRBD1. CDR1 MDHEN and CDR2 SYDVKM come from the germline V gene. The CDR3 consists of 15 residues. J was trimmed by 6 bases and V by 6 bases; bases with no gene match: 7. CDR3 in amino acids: CASRANRGINSPLHF. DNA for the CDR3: TGTGCCAGCAGGGCCAACAGGGGGATTAATTCACCCCTCCACTTT.

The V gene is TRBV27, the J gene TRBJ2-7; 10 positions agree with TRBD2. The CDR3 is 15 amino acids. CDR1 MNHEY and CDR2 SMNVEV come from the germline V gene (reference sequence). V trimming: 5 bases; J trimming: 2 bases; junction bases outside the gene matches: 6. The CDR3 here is CASSLSGRTTYEQYF. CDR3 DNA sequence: TGTGCCAGCAGTCTTAGCGGGAGGACGACCTACGAGCAGTACTTC.

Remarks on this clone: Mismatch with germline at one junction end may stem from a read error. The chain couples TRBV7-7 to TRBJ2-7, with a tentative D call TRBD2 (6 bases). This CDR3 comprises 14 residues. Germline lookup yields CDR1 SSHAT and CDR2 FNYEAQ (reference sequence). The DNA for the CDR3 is TGTGCTAGCAGCCCGGGGGACGGACCCTACGAGCAGTACTTC. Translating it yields CASSPGDGPYEQYF.

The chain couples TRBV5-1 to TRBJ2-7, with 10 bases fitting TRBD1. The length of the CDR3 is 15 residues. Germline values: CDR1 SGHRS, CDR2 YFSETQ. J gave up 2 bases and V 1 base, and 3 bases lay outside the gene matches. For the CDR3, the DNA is TGCGCCAGCAGCTTGACGACAGGGGGCGCCTACGAGCAGTACTTC. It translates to CASSLTTGGAYEQYF.

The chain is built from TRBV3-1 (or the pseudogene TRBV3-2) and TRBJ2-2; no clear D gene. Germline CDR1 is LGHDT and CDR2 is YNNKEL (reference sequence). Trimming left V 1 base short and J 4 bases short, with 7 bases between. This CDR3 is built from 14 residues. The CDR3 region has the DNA TGTGCCAGCAGCCAAGCCTCGAGCACCGGGGAGCTGTTTTTT. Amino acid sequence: CASSQASSTGELFF.

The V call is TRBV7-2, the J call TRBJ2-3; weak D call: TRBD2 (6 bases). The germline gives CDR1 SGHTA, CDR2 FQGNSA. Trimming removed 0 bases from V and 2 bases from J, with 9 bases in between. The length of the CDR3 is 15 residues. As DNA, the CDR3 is TGTGCCAGCAGCTTAGCGGCGGGGTCCACAGATACGCAGTATTTT. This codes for CASSLAAGSTDTQYF.

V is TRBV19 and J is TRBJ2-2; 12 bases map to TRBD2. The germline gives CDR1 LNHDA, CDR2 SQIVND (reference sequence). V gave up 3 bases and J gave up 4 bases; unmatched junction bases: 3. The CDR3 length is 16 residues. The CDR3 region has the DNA TGTGCCAGTAGTATCCTAGCGGGAGGGCCCACCGGGGAGCTGTTTTTT. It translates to CASSILAGGPTGELFF.

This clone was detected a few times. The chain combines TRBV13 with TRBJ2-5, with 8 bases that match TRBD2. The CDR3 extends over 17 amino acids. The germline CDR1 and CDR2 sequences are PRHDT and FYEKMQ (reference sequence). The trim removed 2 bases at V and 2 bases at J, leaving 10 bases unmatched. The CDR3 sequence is CASSLRIGGGGQETQYF. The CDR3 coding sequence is TGTGCCAGCAGCTTAAGGATCGGTGGCGGGGGGCAAGAGACCCAGTACTTC.

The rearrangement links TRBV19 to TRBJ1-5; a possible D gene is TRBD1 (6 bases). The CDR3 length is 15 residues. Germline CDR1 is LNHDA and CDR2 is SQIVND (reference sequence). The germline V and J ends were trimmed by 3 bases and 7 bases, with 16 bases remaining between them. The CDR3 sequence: CASSMDSLNTQPQHF. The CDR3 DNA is TGTGCCAGTAGTATGGACAGTCTTAATACCCAGCCCCAGCATTTT. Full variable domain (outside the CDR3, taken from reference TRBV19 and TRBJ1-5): DGGITQSPKYLFRKEGQNVTLSCEQNLNHDAMYWYRQDPGQGLRLIYYSQIVNDFQKGDIAEGYSVSREKKESFPLTVTSAQKNPTAFYLCASSMDSLNTQPQHFGDGTRLSIL.

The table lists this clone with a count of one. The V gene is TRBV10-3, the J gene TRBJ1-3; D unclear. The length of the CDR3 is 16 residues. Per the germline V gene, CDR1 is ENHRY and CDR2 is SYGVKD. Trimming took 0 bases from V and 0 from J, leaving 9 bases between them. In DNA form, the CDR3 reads TGTGCCATCAGTGAGTCCGTGGCTCGCTCTGGAAACACCATATATTTT. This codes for CAISESVARSGNTIYF.

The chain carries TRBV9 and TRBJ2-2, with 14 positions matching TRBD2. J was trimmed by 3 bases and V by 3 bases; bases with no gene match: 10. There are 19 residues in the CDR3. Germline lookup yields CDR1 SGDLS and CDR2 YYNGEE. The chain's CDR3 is CASSATLRLAGGHTGELFF. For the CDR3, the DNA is TGTGCCAGCAGCGCCACACTTAGACTAGCGGGAGGGCACACCGGGGAGCTGTTTTTT.

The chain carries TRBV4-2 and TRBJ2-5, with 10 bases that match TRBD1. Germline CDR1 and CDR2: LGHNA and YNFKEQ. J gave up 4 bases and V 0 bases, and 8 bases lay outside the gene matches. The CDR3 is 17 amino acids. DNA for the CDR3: TGTGCCAGCAGCCAAGAGTGGCGACAGGGGGCTAGAGAGACCCAGTACTTC. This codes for CASSQEWRQGARETQYF.

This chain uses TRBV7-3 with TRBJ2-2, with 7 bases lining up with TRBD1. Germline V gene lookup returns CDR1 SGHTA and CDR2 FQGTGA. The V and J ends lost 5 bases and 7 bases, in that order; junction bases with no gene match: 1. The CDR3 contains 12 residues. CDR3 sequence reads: CASSPGGGELFF. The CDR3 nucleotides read TGTGCCAGCAGCCCAGGGGGCGGGGAGCTGTTTTTT.

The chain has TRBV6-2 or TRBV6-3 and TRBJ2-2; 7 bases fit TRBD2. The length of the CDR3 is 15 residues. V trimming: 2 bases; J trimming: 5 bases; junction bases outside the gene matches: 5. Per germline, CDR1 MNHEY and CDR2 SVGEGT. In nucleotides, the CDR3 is TGTGCCAGCAGTTACGGCGGGAGTCGTACCGGGGAGCTGTTTTTT. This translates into CASSYGGSRTGELFF.